The 9 T cell receptor beta chains below all came from one sample that was sequenced in a study of response to subunit inactivated influenza vaccine. TCRdb reprocessed the RT-PCR reads with MiXCR, giving one entry per CDR3 protein. The sample holds almost 600,000 distinct CDR3 sequences, 14% seen once. Sequenced material: PBMCs from blood, taken roughly 13 days after vaccination. The receptors were gathered from a man in his fifties or sixties who received an inactivated influenza vaccine.

This clonotype was seen a few times. The chain has TRBV30 and TRBJ1-5; D gene unclear. Germline V gene sequence: CDR1 GTSNPN, CDR2 SVGIG (reference sequence). The CDR3 runs 15 residues. V lost 3 bases, J lost 0 bases, and 12 bases lay in between. CDR3 region: CAWSTEPFSNQPQHF. In nucleotides, the CDR3 is TGTGCCTGGAGCACCGAACCTTTTAGCAATCAGCCCCAGCATTTT.

This clonotype has only a few counts. The chain joins TRBV12-3 or TRBV12-4 to TRBJ2-5; D not certain. Trimming cost V 8 bases and J 5 bases, with 9 bases left between them. This CDR3 region has 11 residues. The CDR3 nucleotides are TGTGCCAGCGCAAACATGGAGACCCAGTACTTC. This gives the protein CASANMETQYF.

Concerning this clonotype: This clone may be a read error of a much larger clone one base away. The J gene is TRBJ2-1, the V gene TRBV29-1; 10 positions agree with TRBD1. The germline V gene encodes CDR1 SQVTM and CDR2 ANQGSEA. Trimming removed 2 bases from V and 16 bases from J; junction bases left unmatched: 8. The CDR3 is 12 residues long. The CDR3 is CSVEISDRGRFF. CDR3 DNA: TGCAGCGTTGAAATCTCTGACAGGGGGCGCTTCTTC.

This chain joins TRBV30 and TRBJ2-7; the match to TRBD1 covers 11 bases. The CDR3 runs 12 residues. Germline loops: CDR1 GTSNPN, CDR2 SVGIG (reference sequence). Trimming at V came to 8 bases and at J to 5 bases, leaving 5 bases not matched to a gene. CDR3 sequence reads: CARTGGGNEQYF. In DNA form, the CDR3 reads TGTGCCCGGACAGGGGGCGGGAACGAGCAGTACTTC.

There are a few counts of this clonotype. This sequence joins TRBV6-5 and TRBJ1-6; 9 bases line up with TRBD1. CDR3 length: 15 amino acids. J lost 10 bases, V lost 2 bases, and 6 bases had no gene match. Germline V gene lookup returns CDR1 MNHEY and CDR2 SVGAGI. CDR3 DNA: TGTGCCAGCAGTTACGCTTGGACAGGGGAATCACCCCTCCACTTT. Translated, it gives CASSYAWTGESPLHF.

This clonotype was detected only a few times. This chain links TRBV12-3 or TRBV12-4 with TRBJ2-7; D gene uncertain. The CDR3 is 12 residues long. Trimming removed 0 bases at V and 8 bases at J, with 8 bases between. CDR3 protein: CASSLAGFQQYF. Written as DNA, the CDR3 is TGTGCCAGCAGTTTAGCAGGGTTTCAGCAGTACTTC.

The sample holds many counts of this clonotype. The genes are TRBV13 and TRBJ2-1; D possibly corresponds to TRBD1 (5 bases). The CDR3 consists of 15 residues. Germline-derived CDR1 and CDR2 are PRHDT and FYEKMQ (reference sequence). Trimming shortened V by 4 bases and J by 0 bases, and 10 bases separated the two germline ends. This CDR3 reads CASSSTDLSYNEQFF. CDR3 nucleotide sequence: TGTGCCAGCAGCTCGACAGACCTCTCCTACAATGAGCAGTTCTTC.

This clonotype came up a few times. The chain carries TRBV7-6 and TRBJ1-4; D is unclear. The ends were cut back, 5 bases at V and 6 bases at J, with 13 bases in the middle. The CDR3 has 14 amino acids. Germline lookup yields CDR1 SGHVS and CDR2 FNYEAQ. The CDR3 spells CASSLGDIHEKLFF. CDR3 in DNA: TGTGCCAGCAGCCTAGGAGACATACATGAAAAACTGTTTTTT.

This clonotype was seen a handful of times. This sequence joins TRBV5-1 and TRBJ1-2; the D is unclear. V gave up 0 bases and J gave up 0 bases, with 12 bases separating them. The CDR3 has 16 residues. Germline-derived CDR1 and CDR2 are SGHRS and YFSETQ. The DNA of the CDR3 is TGCGCCAGCAGCTTGGGACAAAGGATAGCTAACTATGGCTACACCTTC. Translating gives CASSLGQRIANYGYTF.